The 20 T cell receptor beta chains below all came from one sample that was sequenced in a study of cytomegalovirus exposure and HLA in healthy donors. PCR was performed using 60 Vbeta and 13 Jbeta primers. The method was immunoSEQ multiplex PCR; TCRdb's version includes in-frame clones alone and lacks a portion of them. The sample includes roughly 140,000 clones, roughly 75% of them seen just once. The source material was PBMCs. All receptors derive from a man aged 25 to 40 in good health and CMV-seronegative.

Notes on this clone: In the same sample, other DNA sequences code for this CDR3. The chain uses TRBV5-1 and TRBJ1-1; 9 positions agree with TRBD1. CDR1 is SGHRS, CDR2 YFSETQ, per germline. The V and J ends lost 3 bases and 5 bases, in that order; junction bases with no gene match: 2. CDR3 size: 13 residues. CDR3 nucleotides: TGCGCCAGCAGCTATGGACAGGGGACTGAAGCTTTCTTT. It is translated as CASSYGQGTEAFF.

This chain links TRBV5-1 with TRBJ1-4; unclear D gene. This CDR3 has 16 amino acids. Trimming took off 0 bases at V and 7 bases at J, with 16 bases between the two ends. Germline loops: CDR1 SGHRS, CDR2 YFSETQ. CDR3 in DNA: TGCGCCAGCAGCTTGGCAGGCCTGATTGGGAGTGAAAAACTGTTTTTT. Translation: CASSLAGLIGSEKLFF.

The chain links TRBV5-4 to TRBJ1-1; 8 nucleotides match TRBD1. Germline loops: CDR1 SGHNT, CDR2 YYREEE (reference sequence). CDR3 length: 14 amino acids. V gave up 7 bases and J gave up 4 bases; unmatched junction bases: 9. The CDR3 loop reads CASRDRGRSTEAFF. CDR3 nucleotides: TGTGCCAGCCGAGACAGGGGTCGAAGCACTGAAGCTTTCTTT.

V gene TRBV7-3 combines with J gene TRBJ2-5; the D gene is possibly TRBD2 (5 bases). This CDR3 is 13 amino acids long. CDR1 and CDR2 from the germline V gene are SGHTA and FQGTGA. V was cut by 3 bases and J by 11 bases, with 16 bases left in between. The CDR3 here is CASSLAQLGEQYF. DNA of the CDR3: TGTGCCAGCAGCTTGGCGCAGCTCGGGGAGCAGTACTTC.

To note about this clone: At one end the junction does not follow the germline gene, possibly because of a read error. The chain uses TRBV6-1 and TRBJ2-2, with TRBD2 matching 12 bases. There are 17 residues in the CDR3. Per germline, CDR1 MNHNS and CDR2 SASEGT. The CDR3 DNA reads as TGTGTCAGCAGTGGAGGGGGGACTAGCGGGTATCCCGGGGAGCTGTTTTTT. This codes for CVSSGGGTSGYPGELFF.

J is TRBJ2-3 and V is TRBV2; 8 positions agree with TRBD2. The germline V gene encodes CDR1 SNHLY and CDR2 FYNNEI. The CDR3 runs to 16 residues. Trimming at V came to 1 base and at J to 4 bases, leaving 7 bases not matched to a gene. The CDR3 nucleotides read TGTGCCAGCAGTGAAGAGGCGGGGGGCCCCGCAGATACGCAGTATTTT. Protein sequence: CASSEEAGGPADTQYF.

The V call is TRBV5-4, the J call TRBJ1-6, with D tentatively TRBD1 (6 bases). Germline CDR1 reads SGHNT; CDR2 reads YYREEE (reference sequence). This CDR3 region has 15 residues. The germline V and J ends were trimmed by 1 base and 7 bases, with 12 bases remaining between them. CDR3 amino acids: CASSLSVTGNSPLHF. For the CDR3, the DNA is TGTGCCAGCAGCTTGTCGGTTACAGGGAATTCACCCCTCCACTTT.

This rearrangement joins TRBV4-2 to TRBJ2-1, with D maybe TRBD2 (5 bases). The germline gives CDR1 LGHNA, CDR2 YNFKEQ. The CDR3 runs to 16 residues. V lost 1 base and J 4 bases, leaving 14 bases between the germline ends. The CDR3 spells CASSQAPGEVYNEQFF. In nucleotides, the CDR3 is TGTGCCAGCAGCCAAGCCCCCGGGGAAGTATACAATGAGCAGTTCTTC.

The V and J genes are TRBV4-1 and TRBJ1-2; D possibly corresponds to TRBD1 (5 bases). V dropped 4 bases and J dropped 6 bases, with 12 bases sitting between them. Germline values: CDR1 MGHRA, CDR2 YSYEKL. This CDR3 has 13 amino acids. The CDR3 bases are TGCGCCAGCAGCCCAGTGGGGGGGGATGGCTACACCTTC. Its protein product is CASSPVGGDGYTF.

This clone has a handful of counts. Here the CDR3 reads CASRSGQTGNTIYF. In DNA, the CDR3 is TGTGCCAGCAGGTCCGGACAGACTGGAAACACCATATATTTT. The rearrangement uses TRBV7-9 and TRBJ1-3, with D perhaps TRBD1 (6 bases). The germline CDR1 and CDR2 sequences are SEHNR and FQNEAQ (reference sequence). V was cut by 6 bases and J by 2 bases, with 11 bases left in between. CDR3 length: 14 residues.

J is TRBJ1-2 and V is TRBV5-1; 12 bases fit TRBD1. The V and J ends lost 4 bases and 8 bases, in that order; junction bases with no gene match: 9. Germline assignment: CDR1 SGHRS and CDR2 YFSETQ. There are 15 residues in the CDR3. DNA for the CDR3: TGCGCCAGCAGCCTAGGGACAGGGGGCGCTGGGGGCTACACCTTC. Translated, it gives CASSLGTGGAGGYTF. Filled out from reference TRBV5-1 and TRBJ1-2, the complete variable domain reads KAGVTQTPRYLIKTRGQQVTLSCSPISGHRSVSWYQQTPGQGLQFLFEYFSETQRNKGNFPGRFSGRQFSNSRSEMNVSTLELGDSALYLCASSLGTGGAGGYTFGSGTRLTVV.

The V gene is TRBV6-1, the J gene TRBJ1-5; 11 bases align to TRBD1. The junction had 13 bases not matched to a gene; V was cut back by 4 bases and J by 2 bases. The germline gives CDR1 MNHNS, CDR2 SASEGT. The CDR3 has 19 residues. CDR3 region: CASSVRTGGHPGGNQPQHF. In DNA, the CDR3 is TGTGCCAGCAGTGTCAGGACAGGGGGCCATCCCGGTGGCAATCAGCCCCAGCATTTT.

The chain couples TRBV2 to TRBJ1-1, with D possibly TRBD1 on 6 matching bases. This CDR3 comprises 15 residues. Trimming took 2 bases from V and 10 from J, leaving 20 bases between them. The germline V gene encodes CDR1 SNHLY and CDR2 FYNNEI. The DNA for the CDR3 is TGTGCCAGCAGTGAATTTTCCGGGGACAAGGGGAGAGCTTTCTTT. The encoded protein is CASSEFSGDKGRAFF.

The chain uses TRBV7-6 and TRBJ2-1; a possible D gene is TRBD2 (6 bases). This CDR3 contains 11 residues. Trimming took 4 bases from V and 10 from J, leaving 8 bases between them. Per germline, CDR1 SGHVS and CDR2 FNYEAQ. The CDR3 coding sequence is TGTGCCAGCAGCTCGGGACTCGAGCAGTTCTTC. Translating gives CASSSGLEQFF.

This sequence joins TRBV10-2 and TRBJ2-5, with TRBD2 matching over 8 bases. Germline V lookup: CDR1 WSHSY, CDR2 SAAADI. The CDR3 sequence is 16 residues long. Germline trimming cut 0 bases from V and 2 bases from J; bases unmatched to any gene: 5. The CDR3 reads CASSESPGGVQETQYF. CDR3 nucleotide sequence: TGCGCCAGCAGTGAGTCACCGGGGGGGGTTCAAGAGACCCAGTACTTC.

This clone came up a few times. The chain links TRBV5-1 to TRBJ2-3; possibly TRBD2 for D (5 bases). The CDR3 runs 16 residues. Trimming removed 0 bases from V and 2 bases from J, with 13 bases in between. Germline V gene data show CDR1 as SGHRS and CDR2 as YFSETQ. This CDR3 reads CASSLAGVQATDTQYF. CDR3 in DNA: TGCGCCAGCAGCTTGGCCGGGGTCCAAGCCACAGATACGCAGTATTTT.

The V call is TRBV28, the J call TRBJ1-1, with D possibly TRBD1 on 5 matching bases. Germline V gene sequence: CDR1 MDHEN, CDR2 SYDVKM. The CDR3 loop spans 13 amino acids. V was pared by 10 bases and J by 0 bases, with 12 bases between. The CDR3 nucleotides read TGTGCCACTCACAGGCCCATGAACACTGAAGCTTTCTTT. Amino acid sequence: CATHRPMNTEAFF.

This clone appeared once. The chain joins TRBV2 to TRBJ2-7; TRBD2 matches 12 bases. After removal of 7 bases from V and 4 bases from J, the junction contained 8 bases not matched to a gene. The CDR3 length is 15 residues. Germline V gives CDR1 SNHLY, CDR2 FYNNEI. This CDR3 is CASMQTSGGPYEQYF. The CDR3 nucleotides read TGTGCCAGCATGCAAACTAGCGGGGGGCCTTACGAGCAGTACTTC.

This chain connects TRBV21-1 to TRBJ1-3. TRBV21-1 is a pseudogene locus. This CDR3 spans 15 amino acids. In nucleotides, the CDR3 is TGTGCCAGCAGCAATGCGAAACCCTCTGGAAACACCATATATTTT. Translation gives CASSNAKPSGNTIYF.

This chain links TRBV19 with TRBJ1-2, with D possibly TRBD1 on 5 matching bases. Germline lookup yields CDR1 LNHDA and CDR2 SQIVND (reference sequence). This CDR3 has 11 residues. Trimming stripped 7 bases from V and 6 bases from J, with 9 bases between. The CDR3 sequence: CASTRADGYTF. Written as DNA, the CDR3 is TGTGCCAGTACCAGGGCGGATGGCTACACCTTC.